This TCR beta chain was documented in a study of shared clonotypes between healthy human individuals. Of note for this clone: Its antigen is unidentified.

Profiling relied on immunoSEQ multiplex PCR, and the TCRdb table lists in-frame clones only, not all of them. The table includes approximately 2,300,000 clones, just under 95% detected once. The study, taken as a whole, reports: Non-shared clonotypes had lower generation probabilities than those shared by all four donors.

CDR1 and CDR2 from the germline V gene are LNHDA and SQIVND (reference sequence). V dropped 0 bases and J dropped 5; count of bases not matched to a gene: 14. The CDR3 runs 18 residues. The origin of this receptor is a man between 18 and 35 years old in good health. Some clones in this sample may be carry-over from other donors' samples. The source material was naive CD4+ T cells from PBMCs. Documented subset: CD45RA+ positively selected. V gene TRBV19 combines with J gene TRBJ2-7; 9 bases line up with TRBD1. CDR3 residues: CASSIEDRGGGPLDEQYF. The CDR3, as DNA: TGTGCCAGTAGTATAGAGGACAGGGGAGGAGGCCCCTTGGACGAGCAGTACTTC.